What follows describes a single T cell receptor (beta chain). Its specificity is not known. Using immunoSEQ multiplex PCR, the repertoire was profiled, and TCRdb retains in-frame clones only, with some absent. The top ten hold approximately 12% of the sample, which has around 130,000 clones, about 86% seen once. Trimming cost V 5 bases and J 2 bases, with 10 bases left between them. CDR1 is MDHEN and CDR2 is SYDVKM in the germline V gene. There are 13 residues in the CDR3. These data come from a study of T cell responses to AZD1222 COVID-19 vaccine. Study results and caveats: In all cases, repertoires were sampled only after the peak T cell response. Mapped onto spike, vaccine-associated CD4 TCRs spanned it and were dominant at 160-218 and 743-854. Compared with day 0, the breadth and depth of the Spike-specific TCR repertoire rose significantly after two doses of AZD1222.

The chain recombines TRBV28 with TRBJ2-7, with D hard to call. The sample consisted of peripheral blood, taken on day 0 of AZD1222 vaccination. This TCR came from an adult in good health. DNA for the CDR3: TGTGCCAGCAGTGGAGATAGCACCTACGAGCAGTACTTC. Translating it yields CASSGDSTYEQYF.